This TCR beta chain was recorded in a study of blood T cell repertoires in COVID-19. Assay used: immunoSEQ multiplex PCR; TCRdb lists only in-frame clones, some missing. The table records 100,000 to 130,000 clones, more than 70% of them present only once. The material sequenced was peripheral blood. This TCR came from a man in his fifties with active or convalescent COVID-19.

The CDR3 sequence: CASSGVVGQPYNEQFF. The CDR3 DNA follows: TGTGCCAGCAGTGGAGTAGTGGGCCAGCCCTACAATGAGCAGTTCTTC. The rearrangement links TRBV6-1 to TRBJ2-1, with D hard to call. This CDR3 has 16 residues. Germline-derived CDR1 and CDR2 are MNHNS and SASEGT. The V gene lost 4 bases and the J gene lost 2 bases, with 15 bases spanning the gap.